This T cell receptor beta chain appears in the sequencing data of a study of blood T cell repertoires in COVID-19. The assay was immunoSEQ multiplex PCR, and TCRdb's table has in-frame clones only and misses some. The profile covers 200,000 to 250,000 clones, with 84% appearing a single time and around 9.5% taken by the ten largest. This receptor was obtained from a man in his fifties or sixties with active or convalescent COVID-19. Sample: peripheral blood.

The CDR3 coding sequence is TGTGCCAGCAGTTCTAGGGGGCGCGGGTCCTACAATGAGCAGTTCTTC. It specifies CASSSRGRGSYNEQFF. The rearrangement joins TRBV28 to TRBJ2-1, with 7 bases that match TRBD1. The CDR3 runs 16 residues. Trimming cost V 4 bases and J 1 base; bases outside gene matches: 7. Germline V gene sequence: CDR1 MDHEN, CDR2 SYDVKM.